The 29 T cell receptor beta chains listed next were all sequenced from one sample in a study of blood T cells in healthy people across ages. Together with a sample-barcoded 5' primer, a J-beta primer mix was included in a second PCR lasting about 7 to 12 cycles. TCRdb ran MiXCR on the 5' RACE reads and lists one entry per CDR3 protein. The sample contains more than 1.4 million distinct CDR3 sequences, 42% of which appear only once. The sample consisted of blood. The receptor set was obtained from a woman aged 18-30 years in good health.

This clonotype was detected once. This rearrangement joins TRBV2 to TRBJ2-1; D may be TRBD1 (6 bases). CDR1 is SNHLY, CDR2 FYNNEI, per germline. V lost 3 bases and J lost 4, with 10 bases in between. The CDR3 runs 14 residues. The DNA for the CDR3 is TGTGCCAGCAGTGACGCAGGGACATACAATGAGCAGTTCTTC. This encodes CASSDAGTYNEQFF.

The chain recombines TRBV12-3 or TRBV12-4 with TRBJ2-5; 8 bases fit TRBD1. The junction had 8 bases not matched to a gene; V was cut back by 3 bases and J by 5 bases. CDR3 length: 15 amino acids. The CDR3 sequence: CASSFDQGAGETQYF. In DNA, the CDR3 is TGTGCCAGCAGTTTCGACCAGGGGGCTGGGGAGACCCAGTACTTC.

This clonotype came up a few times. This chain uses TRBV28 with TRBJ2-5, with D perhaps given as TRBD1 or TRBD2 (5 bases each). Germline-derived CDR1 and CDR2 are MDHEN and SYDVKM. This CDR3 is built from 17 residues. Trimming cost V 4 bases and J 5 bases, with 23 bases left between them. For the CDR3, the DNA is TGTGCCAGCAGTTCATCCCGGGACCCTAAAATCATGGAGACCCAGTACTTC. Translated, it gives CASSSSRDPKIMETQYF.

Turning to this clonotype: The junction departs from the called germline gene at one end, perhaps through a read error. The chain carries TRBV12-3 or TRBV12-4 and TRBJ2-3, with 11 bases matching TRBD2. The CDR3 totals 14 residues. CDR3 protein: CASTTSGGTDMQYF. The CDR3 DNA is TGTGCCAGCACCACTAGCGGGGGCACAGATATGCAGTATTTT.

This clonotype has a handful of counts. The chain carries TRBV10-3 and TRBJ1-1, with TRBD1 matching over 8 bases. Germline CDR1 is ENHRY and CDR2 is SYGVKD. The J segment lost 4 bases and the V segment lost 4 bases, leaving 11 bases of the junction unmatched. CDR3 length: 16 amino acids. The CDR3 loop is CAISVATTGVGTEAFF. CDR3 nucleotide sequence: TGTGCCATCAGTGTCGCGACGACAGGGGTTGGCACTGAAGCTTTCTTT.

A few counts support this clonotype. V and J are TRBV3-1 and TRBJ2-5; possibly TRBD1 for D (6 bases). Germline V CDR1 and CDR2: LGHDT, YNNKEL (reference sequence). The length of the CDR3 is 12 residues. Trimming pared 0 bases from V and 11 bases from J, leaving 10 bases between. The CDR3 DNA reads as TGTGCCAGCAGCCAAGAAGGGGGAGAGCAGTACTTC. Translating it yields CASSQEGGEQYF.

In this sample, this clonotype turned up many times. With a much larger clone just one base away, this may be a read error. Here the CDR3 DNA reads TGCGCCAGCAGCGGATACAATGAGCAGTACTTC. This sequence encodes CASSGYNEQYF. This rearrangement joins TRBV2 to TRBJ2-5; tentatively, D is TRBD2 (5 bases). The CDR3 extends over 11 amino acids. Germline CDR1 is SNHLY and CDR2 is FYNNEI.

This clonotype was counted a few times. V gene TRBV5-1 combines with J gene TRBJ1-5; TRBD1 aligns across 7 bases. Germline V gene data show CDR1 as SGHRS and CDR2 as YFSETQ. J was trimmed by 2 bases and V by 0 bases; bases with no gene match: 2. The CDR3 totals 15 residues. This CDR3 is CASSLEGQRNQPQHF. The CDR3 bases are TGCGCCAGCAGCTTGGAGGGACAGCGCAATCAGCCCCAGCATTTT.

This clonotype was counted between two and nine times. The genes are TRBV7-9 and TRBJ2-5; no firm D call. V shed 5 bases and J shed 1 base, with 11 bases lying between them. The CDR3 sequence is 14 residues long. Germline CDR1 SEHNR, CDR2 FQNEAQ (reference sequence). The CDR3 coding sequence is TGTGCCAGCAGCGAAAGTCGCCCCCAAGAGACCCAGTACTTC. It specifies CASSESRPQETQYF.

J is TRBJ2-1 and V is TRBV20-1; 7 nucleotides match TRBD2. The length of the CDR3 is 16 residues. V gave up 6 bases and J gave up 0 bases; unmatched junction bases: 11. The germline gives CDR1 DFQATT, CDR2 SNEGSKA (reference sequence). Written as DNA, the CDR3 is TGCAGTGCAACCTTACTAGCGCCTAGCTCCTACAATGAGCAGTTCTTC. This encodes CSATLLAPSSYNEQFF.

This clonotype was counted between two and nine times. This rearrangement joins TRBV20-1 to TRBJ2-3; maybe TRBD1 (5 bases). The CDR3 length is 15 residues. Looked up from germline, CDR1 is DFQATT and CDR2 is SNEGSKA (reference sequence). The V end was cut by 3 bases, the J end by 0 bases, with 13 bases between. The CDR3 region has the DNA TGCAGTGCTAGTTCAGCGCAGGGTAGCACAGATACGCAGTATTTT. It encodes CSASSAQGSTDTQYF.

V gene TRBV6-1 combines with J gene TRBJ2-1; no clear D gene. Trimming took 4 bases from V and 2 from J, leaving 15 bases between them. The CDR3 runs 16 residues. The germline V gene encodes CDR1 MNHNS and CDR2 SASEGT. CDR3 nucleotides: TGTGCCAGCAGTGCCCCGCCCACGTCCCCCTACAATGAGCAGTTCTTC. Translating it yields CASSAPPTSPYNEQFF.

There are a few counts of this clonotype. The chain recombines TRBV25-1 with TRBJ2-1; possibly TRBD1 for D (6 bases). The CDR3 runs 16 residues. Germline V gene lookup returns CDR1 MGHDK and CDR2 SYGVNS. The ends were cut back, 3 bases at V and 4 bases at J, with 16 bases in the middle. CDR3 nucleotides: TGTGCCAGCAGTGACCCCGACAGGTCGAGTTACAATGAGCAGTTCTTC. It specifies CASSDPDRSSYNEQFF.

The chain employs TRBV4-1 and TRBJ1-2; a possible D gene is TRBD1 (6 bases). The germline V gene has CDR1 MGHRA and CDR2 YSYEKL. The CDR3 is 13 amino acids. V lost 2 bases and J lost 4, with 8 bases in between. CDR3 loop: CASSQQGGYGYTF. In DNA, the CDR3 is TGCGCCAGCAGCCAACAAGGGGGCTATGGCTACACCTTC.

Concerning this clonotype itself: A much larger clone differs from this one at a single base, so this may be a read error. V gene TRBV7-6 combines with J gene TRBJ2-1; D perhaps matches TRBD2 (6 bases). From germline, CDR1 is SGHVS and CDR2 FNYEAQ. Trimming removed 2 bases at V and 6 bases at J, with 11 bases between. There are 14 residues in the CDR3. The CDR3, as DNA: TGTGCCAGCAGCTTACGAGCGGGCGTCAATGAGCAGTTCTTC. Translation: CASSLRAGVNEQFF. Drawing the rest from reference TRBV7-6 and TRBJ2-1, the complete variable domain is GAGVSQSPRYKVTKRGQDVALRCDPISGHVSLYWYRQALGQGPEFLTYFNYEAQQDKSGLPNDRFSAERPEGSISTLTIQRTEQRDSAMYRCASSLRAGVNEQFFGPGTRLTVL.

The CDR3 here is CATSDPANRGRQFF. CDR3 DNA sequence: TGTGCCACCAGTGATCCTGCTAACAGGGGTAGGCAGTTCTTC. V usage is TRBV24-1 and J usage is TRBJ2-1, with TRBD1 matching over 7 bases. The germline gives CDR1 KGHDR, CDR2 SFDVKD. This CDR3 contains 14 residues. Trimming removed 3 bases from V and 12 bases from J; junction bases left unmatched: 10.

CDR3: CASTRIDSNTGELFF. The CDR3 DNA reads TGTGCCAGCACCCGAATAGATTCGAACACCGGGGAGCTGTTTTTT. This chain connects TRBV4-2 to TRBJ2-2; D uncertain. CDR1 and CDR2 from the germline V gene are LGHNA and YNFKEQ. The CDR3 runs to 15 residues. Trimming left V 7 bases short and J 0 bases short, with 12 bases between.

CDR3 sequence (DNA): TGTGCCAGCAGCCAAAGGCCTGCGGCCCCCTCCTACAATGAGCAGTACTTC. Protein sequence: CASSQRPAAPSYNEQYF. The chain couples TRBV3-1 to TRBJ2-7; D gene ambiguous. Germline V CDR1 and CDR2: LGHDT, YNNKEL (reference sequence). The V and J ends lost 2 bases and 7 bases respectively, with 24 bases between them. The CDR3 covers 17 residues.

CDR3 sequence (DNA): TGTGCCAGCAGCCAGGGACTAGCGCGCCCTAGCACAGATACGCAGTATTTT. Amino acid sequence: CASSQGLARPSTDTQYF. The chain recombines TRBV14 with TRBJ2-3, with TRBD2 matching 10 bases. From germline, CDR1 is SGHDN and CDR2 FVKESK. Trimming cost V 3 bases and J 0 bases; bases outside gene matches: 6. The CDR3 covers 17 residues.

The chain joins TRBV18 to TRBJ1-2; D gene uncertain. Germline loops: CDR1 KGHSH, CDR2 LQKENI. V was trimmed by 2 bases and J by 8 bases, leaving 18 bases between them. The CDR3 is 15 residues long. CDR3 sequence (DNA): TGTGCCAGCTCACCAGGGATGGAGTCCCCCATCGGCTACACCTTC. Protein: CASSPGMESPIGYTF.

This clonotype has just a few counts. The chain has TRBV5-4 and TRBJ1-1; D might be TRBD1 (5 bases). The CDR3 runs to 17 residues. Germline V gene sequence: CDR1 SGHNT, CDR2 YYREEE (reference sequence). V lost 4 bases and J lost 0, with 19 bases in between. DNA for the CDR3: TGTGCCAGCAGCCCGGGACGGAAAGGGGCTATGAACACTGAAGCTTTCTTT. It translates to CASSPGRKGAMNTEAFF.

This clonotype occurred a few times. The rearrangement uses TRBV2 and TRBJ2-2; D is perhaps TRBD2 (6 bases). This CDR3 contains 15 residues. Trimming left V 5 bases short and J 4 bases short, with 14 bases between. Germline CDR1 and CDR2: SNHLY and FYNNEI. CDR3 protein: CASSQWRDATGELFF. CDR3 bases: TGTGCCAGCAGTCAATGGAGGGACGCCACCGGGGAGCTGTTTTTT.

J is TRBJ2-1 and V is TRBV28; D possibly corresponds to TRBD1 (6 bases). The germline V gene encodes CDR1 MDHEN and CDR2 SYDVKM. This CDR3 is 16 amino acids long. Trimming took 2 bases from V and 8 from J, leaving 19 bases between them. This CDR3 reads CASSLPRAQGSDEQFF. DNA of the CDR3: TGTGCCAGCAGTTTACCCCGGGCACAGGGTAGCGATGAGCAGTTCTTC.

In its sample, this clonotype was seen a few times. J is TRBJ2-3 and V is TRBV20-1, with TRBD2 as a possible D gene (6 bases). This CDR3 region has 14 residues. CDR1 DFQATT and CDR2 SNEGSKA come from the germline V gene (reference sequence). The ends were cut back, 5 bases at V and 5 bases at J, with 17 bases in the middle. CDR3 sequence (DNA): TGCAGTGCTGTAGGGCGGCGGGGAAGAGATACGCAGTATTTT. As protein: CSAVGRRGRDTQYF.

The gene calls are TRBV29-1 and TRBJ2-1; TRBD2 aligns across 8 bases. V dropped 3 bases and J dropped 4; count of bases not matched to a gene: 2. The germline V gene has CDR1 SQVTM and CDR2 ANQGSEA. The CDR3 is 13 amino acids. CDR3 amino acids: CSVDGRGYNEQFF. The CDR3 region has the DNA TGCAGCGTTGACGGGAGGGGGTACAATGAGCAGTTCTTC.

This clonotype was detected only a few times. The rearrangement links TRBV11-2 to TRBJ2-7; D unresolved. The germline CDR1 and CDR2 sequences are SGHAT and FQNNGV. V was shortened by 2 bases and J by 3 bases, with 14 bases between the two germline ends. CDR3 length: 15 amino acids. The CDR3 DNA reads as TGTGCCAGCAGCTTAATGGGCAGCTCGCGCTACGAGCAGTACTTC. It translates to CASSLMGSSRYEQYF. Full variable domain (outside the CDR3, taken from reference TRBV11-2 and TRBJ2-7): EAGVAQSPRYKIIEKRQSVAFWCNPISGHATLYWYQQILGQGPKLLIQFQNNGVVDDSQLPKDRFSAERLKGVDSTLKIQPAKLEDSAVYLCASSLMGSSRYEQYFGPGTRLTVT.

V usage is TRBV27 and J usage is TRBJ2-3, with D perhaps TRBD1 (6 bases). The CDR3 sequence is 15 residues long. With 0 bases removed from V and 2 bases from J, the gap between germline ends came to 9 bases. The germline V gene has CDR1 MNHEY and CDR2 SMNVEV (reference sequence). The CDR3 sequence: CASSLSWDTTDTQYF. The CDR3 region has the DNA TGTGCCAGCAGTTTATCCTGGGACACCACAGATACGCAGTATTTT.

The chain has TRBV6-6 and TRBJ1-1, with D uncertain. The CDR3 runs to 15 residues. The germline V and J ends were trimmed by 2 bases and 2 bases, with 12 bases remaining between them. Germline CDR1 is MNHNY and CDR2 is SVGAGI (reference sequence). In DNA form, the CDR3 reads TGTGCCAGCAGTTACGCTATTCGGGGAAACACTGAAGCTTTCTTT. Its protein product is CASSYAIRGNTEAFF.

The rearrangement links TRBV20-1 to TRBJ2-2; D not certain. V was cut by 3 bases and J by 2 bases, with 7 bases left in between. This CDR3 is 13 amino acids long. In germline, CDR1 is DFQATT, CDR2 SNEGSKA (reference sequence). The CDR3 here is CSARGPNTGELFF. The CDR3 region has the DNA TGCAGTGCTAGGGGTCCCAACACCGGGGAGCTGTTTTTT.